This T cell receptor (beta chain) was recovered during a study of T cell responses to AZD1222 COVID-19 vaccine. Study-level results: Donors, mostly white British, included more females; clonal diversity was possibly underestimated. Spike-specific TCRs gained breadth and depth after people received two AZD1222 doses. The peak T cell response came first, and repertoires were sampled only after it.

Germline V gives CDR1 SGHNT, CDR2 YYREEE (reference sequence). The CDR3 is 15 residues long. V was pared by 4 bases and J by 4 bases, with 17 bases between. For this clone: The antigen is not known.

TCRdb keeps only in-frame clones here, not all; method: immunoSEQ multiplex PCR. The sample comprises about 140,000 clones, nearly 90% of which are singletons, and about 5.4% rests with the top ten. The specimen comprised peripheral blood, sampled 28 days after the second dose of the MenACWY control vaccine. This TCR was recovered from an adult who received the MenACWY meningococcal vaccine as a control. This chain joins TRBV5-4 and TRBJ2-5, with D possibly matching TRBD2 (5 bases). Written as DNA, the CDR3 is TGTGCCAGCAGCCTGAACTCGGGGATCGCAGAGACCCAGTACTTC. This gives the protein CASSLNSGIAETQYF.